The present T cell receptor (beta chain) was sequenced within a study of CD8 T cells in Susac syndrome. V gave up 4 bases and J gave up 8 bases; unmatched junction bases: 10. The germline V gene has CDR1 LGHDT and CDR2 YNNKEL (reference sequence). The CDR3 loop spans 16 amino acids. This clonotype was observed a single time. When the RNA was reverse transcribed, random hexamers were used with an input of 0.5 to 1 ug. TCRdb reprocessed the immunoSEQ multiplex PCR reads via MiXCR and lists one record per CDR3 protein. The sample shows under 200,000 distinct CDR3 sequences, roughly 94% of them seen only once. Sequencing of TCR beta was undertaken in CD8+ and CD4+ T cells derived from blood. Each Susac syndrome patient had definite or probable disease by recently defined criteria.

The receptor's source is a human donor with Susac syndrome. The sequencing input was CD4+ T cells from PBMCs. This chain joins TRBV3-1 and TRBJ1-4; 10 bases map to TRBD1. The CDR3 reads CASSPGGTGVGEKLFF. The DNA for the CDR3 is TGTGCCAGCAGCCCTGGGGGGACAGGGGTTGGCGAAAAACTGTTTTTT.